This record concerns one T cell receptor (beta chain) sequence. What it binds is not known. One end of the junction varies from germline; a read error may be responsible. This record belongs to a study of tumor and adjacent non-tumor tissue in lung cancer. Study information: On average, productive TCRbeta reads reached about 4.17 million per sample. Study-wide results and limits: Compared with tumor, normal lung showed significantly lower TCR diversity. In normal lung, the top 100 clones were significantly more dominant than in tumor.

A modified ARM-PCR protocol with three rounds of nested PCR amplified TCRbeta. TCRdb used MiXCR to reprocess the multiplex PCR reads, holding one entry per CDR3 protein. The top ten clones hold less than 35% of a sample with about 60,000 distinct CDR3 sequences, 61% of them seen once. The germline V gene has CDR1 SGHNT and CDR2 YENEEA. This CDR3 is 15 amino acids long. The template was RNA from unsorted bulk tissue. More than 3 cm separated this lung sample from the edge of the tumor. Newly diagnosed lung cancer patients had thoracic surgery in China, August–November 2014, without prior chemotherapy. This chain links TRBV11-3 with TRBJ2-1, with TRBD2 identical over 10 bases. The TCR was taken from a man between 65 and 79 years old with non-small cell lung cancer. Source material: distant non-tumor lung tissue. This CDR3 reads CASSFLAGVNNELYF. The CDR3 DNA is TGTGCCAGCAGCTTTCTAGCGGGGGTTAACAATGAGCTGTACTTC.